The 22 T cell receptor beta chains below all came from one sample that was sequenced in a study of T cell changes during pregnancy in multiple sclerosis. Here immunoSEQ multiplex PCR was the method, and the copy in TCRdb shows in-frame clones only, minus some. The top ten clones hold 9.4% of a sample with approximately 24,000 clones, under 95% of them seen once. Source: CD8+ T cells from peripheral blood mononuclear cells, taken in the third trimester of pregnancy. Source of these receptors: a female donor in good health, enrolled as a control in a pregnancy study.

The chain recombines TRBV7-2 with TRBJ2-3; D call uncertain. Per the germline V gene, CDR1 is SGHTA and CDR2 is FQGNSA. CDR3 length equals 15 residues. The germline V and J ends were trimmed by 5 bases and 3 bases, with 15 bases remaining between them. The CDR3 sequence is CASSRERSRTDTQYF. The DNA of the CDR3 is TGTGCCAGCAGCCGTGAAAGATCGCGGACAGATACGCAGTATTTT.

The J gene is TRBJ2-7, the V gene TRBV6-5; the match to TRBD2 covers 11 bases. V was pared by 6 bases and J by 1 base, with 5 bases of the junction left unmatched. Germline V gene lookup returns CDR1 MNHEY and CDR2 SVGAGI. CDR3 length: 15 amino acids. Here the CDR3 DNA reads TGTGCCAGCAGACGTCGACTAGCGGGATCCTACGAGCAGTACTTC. It codes for CASRRRLAGSYEQYF.

This chain links TRBV5-1 with TRBJ2-1, with D possibly matching TRBD2 (7 bases). The CDR3 contains 16 residues. From germline, CDR1 is SGHRS and CDR2 YFSETQ. The V end lost 0 bases, the J end lost 2 bases, and 12 bases lay between the germline ends. In DNA, the CDR3 is TGCGCCAGCAGCTTGGAGGGCGGGGGCCCCTACAATGAGCAGTTCTTC. Its translation is CASSLEGGGPYNEQFF.

This chain connects TRBV7-9 to TRBJ1-2, with D maybe TRBD1 (5 bases). V lost 1 base to trimming and J lost 7 bases, with 16 bases between them. Germline V gene data show CDR1 as SEHNR and CDR2 as FQNEAQ (reference sequence). CDR3 size: 15 residues. The CDR3 loop reads CASSLERVQGGGYTF. CDR3 in DNA: TGTGCCAGCAGCTTAGAGCGGGTGCAGGGAGGTGGCTACACCTTC.

DNA for the CDR3: TGTGCCAGCAGCTTAGACGAGGAGACTGAAGCTTTCTTT. Its translation: CASSLDEETEAFF. The genes are TRBV7-6 and TRBJ1-1; D not certain. Trimming took 1 base from V and 5 from J, leaving 8 bases between them. The germline V gene has CDR1 SGHVS and CDR2 FNYEAQ. The CDR3 consists of 13 residues.

This rearrangement joins TRBV5-5 to TRBJ2-3, with 9 bases aligning to TRBD2. CDR3 length: 16 residues. V was clipped by 0 bases and J by 4 bases; unmatched bases: 6. Germline lookup yields CDR1 SGHKS and CDR2 YYEKEE (reference sequence). The CDR3 nucleotides read TGTGCCAGCAGCTTGGCTGGCGGGAGGGCCGCAGATACGCAGTATTTT. It codes for CASSLAGGRAADTQYF.

This chain uses TRBV11-3 with TRBJ1-5; 7 nucleotides align to TRBD1. Germline trimming cut 5 bases from V and 5 bases from J; bases unmatched to any gene: 12. CDR1 and CDR2 from the germline V gene are SGHNT and YENEEA. This CDR3 is 16 amino acids long. The CDR3 nucleotides are TGTGCCAGCAGCAGAAAGGCAGGGGGTAACTATCAGCCCCAGCATTTT. It yields the protein CASSRKAGGNYQPQHF.

This chain uses TRBV13 with TRBJ2-1; a weak D match, TRBD2 (5 bases). The CDR3 spans 11 residues. Trimming left V 5 bases short and J 12 bases short, with 11 bases between. Germline values: CDR1 PRHDT, CDR2 FYEKMQ (reference sequence). Here the CDR3 reads CASSQEAGQFF. CDR3 coding DNA: TGTGCCAGCAGCCAGGAGGCCGGGCAGTTCTTC.

The V call is TRBV6-4, the J call TRBJ2-3, with 7 positions matching TRBD2. CDR1 is MRHNA and CDR2 is SNTAGT in the germline V gene. V gave up 4 bases and J gave up 3 bases; unmatched junction bases: 4. The CDR3 consists of 14 residues. The CDR3 here is CASSVGGGTDTQYF. CDR3 sequence (DNA): TGTGCCAGCAGTGTTGGGGGGGGAACAGATACGCAGTATTTT.

The rearrangement uses TRBV5-1 and TRBJ2-7, with D perhaps matching TRBD1 (5 bases). Germline lookup yields CDR1 SGHRS and CDR2 YFSETQ. The ends were cut back, 0 bases at V and 4 bases at J, with 17 bases in the middle. The CDR3 extends over 16 amino acids. The CDR3 coding sequence is TGCGCCAGCAGCTTGGTTAGGGGCTGGCCCAATTACGAGCAGTACTTC. This sequence encodes CASSLVRGWPNYEQYF.

This clone came up once. Other DNA sequences in the same sample also yield this CDR3. The chain carries TRBV7-9 and TRBJ2-3, with 12 bases aligning to TRBD1. J lost 2 bases, V lost 3 bases, and 0 bases had no gene match. The CDR3 is 15 amino acids. Germline assignment: CDR1 SEHNR and CDR2 FQNEAQ (reference sequence). The CDR3 region has the DNA TGTGCCAGCAGCTTGGGACAGGGGGCCACAGATACGCAGTATTTT. It translates to CASSLGQGATDTQYF.

V gene TRBV27 combines with J gene TRBJ2-7; 7 bases align to TRBD1. Trimming cost V 4 bases and J 3 bases; bases outside gene matches: 3. Germline V gene lookup returns CDR1 MNHEY and CDR2 SMNVEV (reference sequence). The CDR3 is 13 residues long. CDR3 loop: CASSWDRSYEQYF. The CDR3 DNA reads as TGTGCCAGCAGTTGGGACAGAAGCTACGAGCAGTACTTC.

CDR3: CASSLTDSNQPQHF. CDR3 in DNA: TGTGCCAGCAGCTTGACAGATAGCAATCAGCCCCAGCATTTT. The chain joins TRBV7-8 to TRBJ1-5; a possible D gene is TRBD1 (5 bases). V dropped 3 bases and J dropped 0 bases, with 6 bases sitting between them. This CDR3 spans 14 amino acids. Per the germline V gene, CDR1 is SGHVS and CDR2 is FQNEAQ.

This sequence joins TRBV27 and TRBJ1-1; D not resolved. The CDR3 has 13 residues. Deletions cut 5 bases from V and 3 bases from J, with 10 bases between. Germline CDR1 reads MNHEY; CDR2 reads SMNVEV (reference sequence). The CDR3 region has the DNA TGTGCCAGCAGTCCCTGGCAGTACACTGAAGCTTTCTTT. Translation gives CASSPWQYTEAFF.

The genes are TRBV6-4 and TRBJ2-7, with 9 bases that match TRBD2. V gave up 4 bases and J gave up 0 bases; unmatched junction bases: 7. This CDR3 contains 16 residues. Germline lookup yields CDR1 MRHNA and CDR2 SNTAGT. The CDR3 nucleotides read TGTGCCAGCAGTGCCGTTAGCGGGGGCGCCTCCTACGAGCAGTACTTC. It yields the protein CASSAVSGGASYEQYF.

V and J are TRBV12-5 and TRBJ2-2; D might be TRBD2 (5 bases). V lost 8 bases and J 5 bases, leaving 12 bases between the germline ends. In germline, CDR1 is LGHNT, CDR2 FRNRAP. The CDR3 totals 13 residues. The CDR3 nucleotides are TGTGCTAGTTCGGGGTCTGGAACCGGGGAGCTGTTTTTT. Translated, it gives CASSGSGTGELFF.

This clone was seen only once. J is TRBJ2-5 and V is TRBV28, with 8 bases that match TRBD1. The CDR3 covers 14 residues. Per germline, CDR1 MDHEN and CDR2 SYDVKM. Unmatched junction bases numbered 5, after V lost 5 bases and J lost 3 bases. The chain's CDR3 is CASSPPGQEETQYF. For the CDR3, the DNA is TGTGCCAGCAGTCCTCCGGGACAGGAAGAGACCCAGTACTTC.

This clone has only a few counts. The chain couples TRBV2 to TRBJ2-1; TRBD1 is a possible D gene (5 bases). V lost 1 base and J 8 bases, leaving 9 bases between the germline ends. The CDR3 is 13 residues long. Germline lookup yields CDR1 SNHLY and CDR2 FYNNEI. CDR3 sequence (DNA): TGTGCCAGCAGTGAAGGTAGGGGCGATGAGCAGTTCTTC. It encodes CASSEGRGDEQFF.

V and J are TRBV11-2 and TRBJ2-1; D perhaps matches TRBD2 (6 bases). The germline V gene has CDR1 SGHAT and CDR2 FQNNGV. Trimming took 5 bases from V and 3 from J, leaving 14 bases between them. The CDR3 totals 15 residues. CDR3 residues: CASSPPAGRYNEQFF. CDR3 nucleotide sequence: TGTGCCAGCAGCCCCCCCGCGGGGCGCTACAATGAGCAGTTCTTC.

J is TRBJ1-3 and V is TRBV19, with D hard to call. The V and J ends lost 3 bases and 0 bases respectively, with 9 bases between them. CDR3 length: 15 residues. CDR1 is LNHDA and CDR2 is SQIVND in the germline V gene (reference sequence). DNA of the CDR3: TGTGCCAGTAGTATCGGGGTGATCTCTGGAAACACCATATATTTT. This codes for CASSIGVISGNTIYF. Full variable domain (outside the CDR3, taken from reference TRBV19 and TRBJ1-3): DGGITQSPKYLFRKEGQNVTLSCEQNLNHDAMYWYRQDPGQGLRLIYYSQIVNDFQKGDIAEGYSVSREKKESFPLTVTSAQKNPTAFYLCASSIGVISGNTIYFGEGSWLTVV.

The V gene is TRBV19, the J gene TRBJ1-1; 8 bases agree with TRBD1. The V segment lost 9 bases and the J segment 4 bases; nucleotides outside the gene matches: 4. Germline CDR1 reads LNHDA; CDR2 reads SQIVND (reference sequence). The CDR3 runs 12 residues. Here the CDR3 reads CASLTGGTEAFF. CDR3 in DNA: TGTGCCAGCCTCACAGGGGGCACTGAAGCTTTCTTT.

The rearrangement joins TRBV28 to TRBJ2-7, with 7 bases matching TRBD1. The CDR3 has 17 amino acids. In germline, CDR1 is MDHEN, CDR2 SYDVKM. V dropped 5 bases and J dropped 0; count of bases not matched to a gene: 13. CDR3 nucleotides: TGTGCCAGCAGTGAGGGGGCGGGCCAGCGCGACTCCTACGAGCAGTACTTC. Residues: CASSEGAGQRDSYEQYF.